What follows are 20 T cell receptor beta chains derived from one specimen sequenced in a study of shared clonotypes between healthy human individuals. Generated by immunoSEQ multiplex PCR, the TCRdb table keeps only in-frame clones and is missing some. The sample records about 1 million clones, under 80% being singletons. The sequenced sample consisted of memory CD4+ T cells sorted from blood. Subset denoted: CD45RA-negative fraction. The receptors here all came from a man aged 18-30 years in good health.

V and J are TRBV6-1 and TRBJ2-5, with TRBD1 matching over 8 bases. The CDR3 is 13 amino acids. V trimming: 11 bases; J trimming: 4 bases; junction bases outside the gene matches: 9. From germline, CDR1 is MNHNS and CDR2 SASEGT. Here the CDR3 DNA reads TGTGCCGCTTCCCTAGGACAGGGAGAGACCCAGTACTTC. It codes for CAASLGQGETQYF.

This chain joins TRBV6-6 and TRBJ2-1; the D gene is possibly TRBD2 (6 bases). This CDR3 comprises 15 residues. Per the germline V gene, CDR1 is MNHNY and CDR2 is SVGAGI (reference sequence). V was cut by 4 bases and J by 0 bases, with 10 bases left in between. CDR3 sequence: CASSSRGSSYNEQFF. DNA for the CDR3: TGTGCCAGCAGTTCGCGGGGAAGCTCCTACAATGAGCAGTTCTTC.

V usage is TRBV5-1 and J usage is TRBJ2-7, with 13 bases matching TRBD2. The CDR3 is 16 residues long. Per germline, CDR1 SGHRS and CDR2 YFSETQ. V was pared by 0 bases and J by 3 bases, with 3 bases of the junction left unmatched. The chain's CDR3 is CASSLEGTSGIYEQYF. In DNA form, the CDR3 reads TGCGCCAGCAGCTTGGAGGGGACTAGCGGGATCTACGAGCAGTACTTC.

This sequence joins TRBV4-1 and TRBJ2-6; D is unclear. The CDR3 runs 11 residues. V gave up 1 base and J gave up 19 bases, with 11 bases separating them. CDR1 is MGHRA and CDR2 is YSYEKL in the germline V gene. CDR3 DNA: TGCGCCAGCAGCCAAGTTAAGGGCTCAACTTTC. This codes for CASSQVKGSTF.

The chain combines TRBV28 with TRBJ2-5, with a possible D match to TRBD2 (5 bases). The end of the DNA aligns better with TRBJ2-7, so the J call may be wrong. This CDR3 has 15 amino acids. Germline loops: CDR1 MDHEN, CDR2 SYDVKM. The CDR3 sequence is CASRPWETATYEQYF. The CDR3 nucleotides read TGTGCCAGCAGACCTTGGGAGACGGCAACCTACGAGCAGTACTTC.

This clone was picked up a small number of times. This sequence joins TRBV9 and TRBJ1-5; 10 nucleotides agree with TRBD1. V shed 4 bases and J 1 base; nucleotides not matched to a gene: 5. CDR3 length equals 16 residues. Looked up from germline, CDR1 is SGDLS and CDR2 is YYNGEE. DNA of the CDR3: TGTGCCAGCAGCCCTGGGACAGGGGCGAGCAATCAGCCCCAGCATTTT. This sequence encodes CASSPGTGASNQPQHF.

This rearrangement joins TRBV30 to TRBJ2-1; the D gene could be TRBD1 or TRBD2 (5 bases each). Trimming left V 2 bases short and J 11 bases short, with 10 bases between. The CDR3 spans 11 residues. Germline loops: CDR1 GTSNPN, CDR2 SVGIG (reference sequence). CDR3 nucleotides: TGTGCCTGGAGTACCGGGACGAAGCAGTTCTTC. Translation gives CAWSTGTKQFF.

This clone was observed a few times. The chain uses TRBV19 and TRBJ1-6, with a tentative D call TRBD1 (6 bases). The V gene lost 4 bases and the J gene lost 8 bases, with 18 bases spanning the gap. The CDR3 loop spans 16 amino acids. Germline V gives CDR1 LNHDA, CDR2 SQIVND (reference sequence). The CDR3 DNA follows: TGTGCCAGTAGTAGCAGGGGTGACGGTTACGATTCACCCCTCCACTTT. Protein product: CASSSRGDGYDSPLHF.

The V gene is TRBV10-1, the J gene TRBJ1-2, with 7 bases aligning to TRBD1. Germline V gene data show CDR1 as WNHNN and CDR2 as SYGVQD (reference sequence). V shed 11 bases and J 6 bases; nucleotides not matched to a gene: 15. This CDR3 spans 14 amino acids. CDR3 bases: TGCGCCCCCTTGGGACAGCAATACCTCGATGGCTACACCTTC. It yields the protein CAPLGQQYLDGYTF.

This chain joins TRBV10-2 and TRBJ1-6; TRBD1 matches 11 bases. This CDR3 has 16 residues. CDR1 and CDR2 (germline): WSHSY, SAAADI. V lost 6 bases, J lost 10 bases, and 11 bases stayed unmatched. The CDR3 DNA reads TGCGCCAGCAGGGCGGGGACAGGGGGTGAGGGGTCACCCCTCCACTTT. It specifies CASRAGTGGEGSPLHF.

This clone was seen once. The CDR3 nucleotides read TGTGCCAGCACTCTGGACGGGGGGCATAGTGAAAAACTGTTTTTT. This translates into CASTLDGGHSEKLFF. V usage is TRBV11-2 and J usage is TRBJ1-4; D possibly corresponds to TRBD1 (6 bases). The V gene's germline CDR1 is SGHAT and CDR2 FQNNGV. This CDR3 spans 15 amino acids. Trimming removed 7 bases at V and 7 bases at J, with 19 bases between. Full variable domain (rest looked up from reference TRBV11-2 and TRBJ1-4): EAGVAQSPRYKIIEKRQSVAFWCNPISGHATLYWYQQILGQGPKLLIQFQNNGVVDDSQLPKDRFSAERLKGVDSTLKIQPAKLEDSAVYLCASTLDGGHSEKLFFGSGTQLSVL.

J is TRBJ2-2 and V is TRBV10-3; D possibly matches TRBD1 or TRBD2 (6 bases each). Germline values: CDR1 ENHRY, CDR2 SYGVKD. V lost 11 bases and J lost 7, with 26 bases in between. The CDR3 contains 16 residues. CDR3 DNA sequence: TGTGCCCTCGCCCCCGGTGGGCAGGGGAGGAACGGGGAGCTGTTTTTT. Its translation: CALAPGGQGRNGELFF.

This clone was seen a handful of times. The rearrangement uses TRBV28 and TRBJ1-2, with TRBD1 matching over 8 bases. Per the germline V gene, CDR1 is MDHEN and CDR2 is SYDVKM. V trimming: 4 bases; J trimming: 4 bases; junction bases outside the gene matches: 8. The CDR3 is 15 residues long. The CDR3 region has the DNA TGTGCCAGCAGTTCCGTCAGGGGGCAGGTCTATGGCTACACCTTC. Amino acid sequence: CASSSVRGQVYGYTF.

This chain links TRBV7-2 with TRBJ2-2; 9 bases are a match to TRBD2. The germline V gene has CDR1 SGHTA and CDR2 FQGNSA. This CDR3 is 17 amino acids long. J gave up 5 bases and V 1 base, and 8 bases lay outside the gene matches. CDR3 sequence (DNA): TGTGCCAGCAGCTTAGTCTCCGGCGGGGGGGCGACCGGGGAGCTGTTTTTT. Translation: CASSLVSGGGATGELFF.

CDR3 nucleotide sequence: TGTGCCAGCCGTCTCTCGGCGAATGAGCAGTTCTTC. Translated, it gives CASRLSANEQFF. The chain links TRBV11-2 to TRBJ2-1; D not certain. Germline CDR1 reads SGHAT; CDR2 reads FQNNGV. V lost 8 bases and J lost 7, with 12 bases in between. The CDR3 spans 12 residues. The whole variable domain, remainder taken from reference TRBV11-2 and TRBJ2-1, is EAGVAQSPRYKIIEKRQSVAFWCNPISGHATLYWYQQILGQGPKLLIQFQNNGVVDDSQLPKDRFSAERLKGVDSTLKIQPAKLEDSAVYLCASRLSANEQFFGPGTRLTVL.

This sequence joins TRBV18 and TRBJ1-2; TRBD1 is a possible D gene (5 bases). This CDR3 has 15 amino acids. Per the germline V gene, CDR1 is KGHSH and CDR2 is LQKENI. Trimming left V 5 bases short and J 0 bases short, with 13 bases between. The CDR3 nucleotides read TGTGCCAGCTCAAGCCGGGACGGACCTAACTATGGCTACACCTTC. It codes for CASSSRDGPNYGYTF.

The table lists this clone with a few counts. Compared with germline, one end of the junction differs, possibly owing to a read error. The chain is built from TRBV7-7 and TRBJ2-2, with D maybe TRBD2 (6 bases). Germline V gene data show CDR1 as SSHAT and CDR2 as FNYEAQ (reference sequence). This CDR3 comprises 14 residues. The CDR3 sequence: CASSRTIATGELFF. CDR3 nucleotides: TGTGCTAGCAGCCGGACTATAGCGACCGGGGAGCTGTTTTTT.

The V and J genes are TRBV5-4 and TRBJ1-1; a possible D gene is TRBD1 (5 bases). The V end was cut by 0 bases, the J end by 5 bases, with 17 bases between. CDR1 and CDR2 from the germline V gene are SGHNT and YYREEE (reference sequence). This CDR3 is 16 amino acids long. In nucleotides, the CDR3 is TGTGCCAGCAGCTTGGGGATGGGGGGGAGTCTTACTGAAGCTTTCTTT. Its protein is CASSLGMGGSLTEAFF.

There are a few counts of this clone. The chain has TRBV19 and TRBJ1-1, with a weak D call TRBD1 (6 bases). Deletions cut 1 base from V and 3 bases from J, with 18 bases between. The CDR3 covers 17 residues. CDR1 is LNHDA, CDR2 SQIVND, per germline (reference sequence). In DNA form, the CDR3 reads TGTGCCAGTAGTATAGCCCCGAACAGGGTCTCGTACACTGAAGCTTTCTTT. It specifies CASSIAPNRVSYTEAFF.

A word on this clone: This same CDR3 is encoded by further DNA sequences in the sample. This chain uses TRBV15 with TRBJ1-2; the match to TRBD1 covers 9 bases. The V gene end was trimmed by 0 bases and the J gene end by 4 bases; junction bases not matched to a gene: 0. CDR1 and CDR2 from the germline V gene are LNHNV and YYDKDF (reference sequence). The CDR3 extends over 14 amino acids. The CDR3 here is CATSREGQGYGYTF. The CDR3 bases are TGTGCCACCAGCAGAGAGGGACAGGGCTATGGCTACACCTTC.